Listed below are T cell receptor beta chains from one sample, sequenced in a study of T cell changes during pregnancy in multiple sclerosis. The method was immunoSEQ multiplex PCR; TCRdb's version includes in-frame clones alone and lacks a portion of them. The sample comprises around 31,000 clones, about nine tenths of which are singletons, and around 9.8% rests with the top ten. This specimen was CD8+ T cells from peripheral blood mononuclear cells, taken in the first trimester of pregnancy. These receptors all come from a female donor with multiple sclerosis, enrolled in a pregnancy study. Each CDR3 is given with its conserved first and last residue. Each record gives: D gene, J gene, V gene, CDR3 DNA, CDR3 protein. The D gene is left open where the match is weak.

>TRBD2|TRBJ2-7|TRBV30
TGTGCCTGGAAGACTAGCGGGAGGTACGAGCAGTACTTC
CAWKTSGRYEQYF
>NA|TRBJ1-1|TRBV6-1
TGTGCCAGCAGTGAAGATAGCGGTGGGGACACTGAAGCTTTCTTT
CASSEDSGGDTEAFF
>NA|TRBJ1-5|TRBV19
TGTGCCAGTAGCACAGGGCCTTATAGCAATCAGCCCCAGCATTTT
CASSTGPYSNQPQHF
>TRBD1|TRBJ1-1|TRBV9
TGTGCCAGCAGCCTCGGGACAGACACTGAAGCTTTCTTT
CASSLGTDTEAFF
>TRBD1|TRBJ2-1|TRBV5-5
TGTGCCGGCAGGGGGCCGAATAATGAGCAGTTCTTC
CAGRGPNNEQFF
>TRBD1|TRBJ2-1|TRBV19
TGTGCCAGTACCGCCTGGCCCCGACAGGGGCGATGGTCCTACAATGAGCAGTTCTTC
CASTAWPRQGRWSYNEQFF
>TRBD1|TRBJ2-1|TRBV7-9
TGTGCCAGCAGCAATTTACTCCGGGACAGCGAATACAATGAGCAGTTCTTC
CASSNLLRDSEYNEQFF
>NA|TRBJ1-1|TRBV18
TGTGCCAGCTCACCACCGTCCAGATACACTGAAGCTTTCTTT
CASSPPSRYTEAFF
>NA|TRBJ1-5|TRBV5-5
TGTGCCAGCAGCTTGCAGGGAAATAGCAATCAGCCCCAGCATTTT
CASSLQGNSNQPQHF
>TRBD1|TRBJ2-3|TRBV5-6
TGTGCCAGCAGCTGGGGACAGCCCACAGATACGCAGTATTTT
CASSWGQPTDTQYF
>NA|TRBJ1-2|TRBV6-5
TGTGCCAGCAGTTTCGACCGGGGGTACGGAGGCGGCTACACCTTC
CASSFDRGYGGGYTF
>NA|TRBJ2-5|TRBV27
TGTGCCAGCAGTTTCGGTAACCAAGAGACCCAGTACTTC
CASSFGNQETQYF
>TRBD2|TRBJ2-7|TRBV7-9
TGTGCCAGCAGCTTATTCGACGGTGGACTAGCGACCTACGAGCAGTACTTC
CASSLFDGGLATYEQYF